These 32 T cell receptor beta chains were sequenced from one sample in a study of shared clonotypes between healthy human individuals. The table came from immunoSEQ multiplex PCR; TCRdb's copy has only in-frame clones and leaves some out. The sample has about 1.1 million clones, 77% seen once. Input material: memory CD4+ T cells from PBMCs. As for subset: CD45RA-negative fraction. The receptors were sampled from a man between 18 and 35 years old in good health. Some clones in this sample may be carry-over from other donors' samples.

The chain combines TRBV15 with TRBJ1-4; D is undetermined. Trimming pared 8 bases from V and 4 bases from J, leaving 11 bases between. The germline gives CDR1 LNHNV, CDR2 YYDKDF (reference sequence). The CDR3 loop spans 13 amino acids. CDR3 bases: TGTGCCACCCATCGCGGGTTTAATGAAAAACTGTTTTTT. Protein: CATHRGFNEKLFF.

This chain uses TRBV7-2 with TRBJ2-7; TRBD1 might be the D (5 bases). The CDR3 length is 16 residues. V was clipped by 6 bases and J by 2 bases, with 20 bases between them. From germline, CDR1 is SGHTA and CDR2 FQGNSA. The CDR3 protein is CASSYQGTETPYEQYF. CDR3 nucleotides: TGTGCCAGCAGTTATCAGGGAACCGAAACCCCCTACGAGCAGTACTTC. Full variable domain (rest looked up from reference TRBV7-2 and TRBJ2-7): GAGVSQSPSNKVTEKGKDVELRCDPISGHTALYWYRQSLGQGLEFLIYFQGNSAPDKSGLPSDRFSAERTGGSVSTLTIQRTQQEDSAVYLCASSYQGTETPYEQYFGPGTRLTVT.

This sequence joins TRBV27 and TRBJ2-3; TRBD2 is a possible D gene (5 bases). Germline CDR1 MNHEY, CDR2 SMNVEV (reference sequence). The CDR3 spans 15 residues. The V end was cut by 2 bases, the J end by 0 bases, with 9 bases between. This CDR3 is CASSLGRASTDTQYF. CDR3 DNA sequence: TGTGCCAGCAGTTTAGGGCGGGCTAGCACAGATACGCAGTATTTT.

The chain joins TRBV19 to TRBJ2-7; 9 bases line up with TRBD1. The CDR3 covers 17 residues. The germline V gene encodes CDR1 LNHDA and CDR2 SQIVND (reference sequence). V gave up 5 bases and J gave up 3 bases; unmatched junction bases: 14. CDR3 amino acids: CASSPGQGWGMSYEQYF. CDR3 bases: TGTGCCAGTAGTCCGGGACAGGGATGGGGCATGAGCTACGAGCAGTACTTC. The variable domain in full, completed from reference TRBV19 and TRBJ2-7, reads DGGITQSPKYLFRKEGQNVTLSCEQNLNHDAMYWYRQDPGQGLRLIYYSQIVNDFQKGDIAEGYSVSREKKESFPLTVTSAQKNPTAFYLCASSPGQGWGMSYEQYFGPGTRLTVT.

This clone is a singleton in its sample. The chain couples TRBV30 to TRBJ2-7; D is unresolved. Germline CDR1 GTSNPN, CDR2 SVGIG (reference sequence). The length of the CDR3 is 14 residues. V was clipped by 1 base and J by 0 bases, with 10 bases between them. For the CDR3, the DNA is TGTGCCTGGAGTGCCCAACCGAGCTCCTACGAGCAGTACTTC. Encoded protein: CAWSAQPSSYEQYF.

The chain is built from TRBV2 and TRBJ1-1; 7 nucleotides agree with TRBD1. Germline-derived CDR1 and CDR2 are SNHLY and FYNNEI. The V segment lost 10 bases and the J segment 0 bases; nucleotides outside the gene matches: 5. The length of the CDR3 is 13 residues. This CDR3 reads CANTGEMNTEAFF. CDR3 in DNA: TGTGCCAACACAGGGGAAATGAACACTGAAGCTTTCTTT.

The chain couples TRBV19 to TRBJ2-1; weak D call: TRBD2 (6 bases). The CDR3 length is 13 residues. Germline loops: CDR1 LNHDA, CDR2 SQIVND (reference sequence). V was shortened by 2 bases and J by 8 bases, with 10 bases between the two germline ends. The CDR3 DNA reads TGTGCCAGTAGTATACTAGCGCGCTATGAGCAGTTCTTC. Translated: CASSILARYEQFF.

The rearrangement uses TRBV7-9 and TRBJ2-5; D might be TRBD1 (6 bases). CDR3 size: 15 residues. V was cut by 5 bases and J by 4 bases, with 17 bases left in between. Germline V CDR1 and CDR2: SEHNR, FQNEAQ (reference sequence). The CDR3, as DNA: TGTGCCAGCAGCCCAGGGGCGTTTCAGGGAGAGACCCAGTACTTC. Translating it yields CASSPGAFQGETQYF. Complete variable domain (other parts from reference TRBV7-9 and TRBJ2-5): DTGVSQNPRHKITKRGQNVTFRCDPISEHNRLYWYRQTLGQGPEFLTYFQNEAQLEKSRLLSDRFSAERPKGSFSTLEIQRTEQGDSAMYLCASSPGAFQGETQYFGPGTRLLVL.

In the case of this clone: Other DNA sequences of this sample code for an identical CDR3. This chain links TRBV30 with TRBJ1-1, with D possibly being TRBD1 (5 bases). Germline V gene lookup returns CDR1 GTSNPN and CDR2 SVGIG (reference sequence). V lost 0 bases, J lost 3 bases, and 8 bases lay in between. This CDR3 region has 13 residues. CDR3 loop: CAWSVQGDTEAFF. The CDR3 DNA follows: TGTGCCTGGAGTGTGCAGGGAGACACTGAAGCTTTCTTT.

This rearrangement joins TRBV27 to TRBJ2-1; perhaps TRBD2 as D (5 bases). CDR1 is MNHEY and CDR2 is SMNVEV in the germline V gene (reference sequence). V gave up 6 bases and J gave up 4 bases, with 10 bases separating them. The CDR3 spans 13 residues. The CDR3 region is CASRSGLYNEQFF. Written as DNA, the CDR3 is TGTGCCAGCAGGAGCGGACTTTACAATGAGCAGTTCTTC.

This clone was observed many times. The V call is TRBV4-1, the J call TRBJ1-5; D is unclear. V was pared by 4 bases and J by 4 bases, with 17 bases between. Germline CDR1 and CDR2: MGHRA and YSYEKL. The CDR3 extends over 16 amino acids. The CDR3 loop is CASSPSSVQWNQPQHF. In DNA, the CDR3 is TGCGCCAGCAGCCCAAGTAGCGTACAGTGGAATCAGCCCCAGCATTTT.

J is TRBJ2-1 and V is TRBV5-1; 7 bases align to TRBD2. Germline CDR1 reads SGHRS; CDR2 reads YFSETQ. The length of the CDR3 is 16 residues. V shed 4 bases and J 3 bases; nucleotides not matched to a gene: 10. The CDR3 sequence is CASSLGTNPFYNEQFF. The CDR3 bases are TGCGCCAGCAGCCTAGGGACTAACCCCTTCTACAATGAGCAGTTCTTC.

The chain has TRBV9 and TRBJ1-1, with D unresolved. CDR1 and CDR2 from the germline V gene are SGDLS and YYNGEE. This CDR3 is 11 amino acids long. V was trimmed by 6 bases and J by 5 bases, leaving 8 bases between them. CDR3 residues: CASTRGTEAFF. For the CDR3, the DNA is TGTGCCAGCACTCGGGGAACTGAAGCTTTCTTT.

The chain is built from TRBV2 and TRBJ2-2; TRBD1 might be the D (7 bases). Germline V lookup: CDR1 SNHLY, CDR2 FYNNEI. The CDR3 covers 15 residues. The V gene lost 6 bases and the J gene lost 1 base, with 12 bases spanning the gap. This chain's CDR3 is CASRRDRWNTGELFF. CDR3 bases: TGTGCCAGCAGGCGGGACAGATGGAACACCGGGGAGCTGTTTTTT. The variable domain in full, completed from reference TRBV2 and TRBJ2-2, reads EPEVTQTPSHQVTQMGQEVILRCVPISNHLYFYWYRQILGQKVEFLVSFYNNEISEKSEIFDDQFSVERPDGSNFTLKIRSTKLEDSAMYFCASRRDRWNTGELFFGEGSRLTVL.

The chain joins TRBV29-1 to TRBJ2-1, with a weak D call TRBD1 (6 bases). Germline V gene sequence: CDR1 SQVTM, CDR2 ANQGSEA. The CDR3 covers 14 residues. V was clipped by 7 bases and J by 5 bases, with 18 bases between them. CDR3: CSAEAGTRDNEQFF. The CDR3 DNA is TGCAGCGCCGAAGCAGGGACAAGGGACAATGAGCAGTTCTTC.

This sequence joins TRBV23-1 and TRBJ2-7; 11 bases are a match to TRBD2. TRBV23-1 is recorded as an ORF, its role being uncertain. Trimming at V came to 2 bases and at J to 3 bases, leaving 9 bases not matched to a gene. The CDR3 loop spans 17 amino acids. This CDR3 reads CASSQPGTSGGIYEQYF. In nucleotides, the CDR3 is TGCGCCAGCAGTCAACCCGGGACTAGCGGAGGGATCTACGAGCAGTACTTC.

This chain connects TRBV11-2 to TRBJ2-1, with D possibly matching TRBD2 (6 bases). CDR3 length equals 15 residues. Trimming shortened V by 5 bases and J by 0 bases, and 11 bases separated the two germline ends. Germline assignment: CDR1 SGHAT and CDR2 FQNNGV. CDR3 nucleotides: TGTGCCAGCAGCCCCGCGGGGAGCTCCTACAATGAGCAGTTCTTC. Translated: CASSPAGSSYNEQFF.

This chain joins TRBV28 and TRBJ2-3; D remains unclear. V dropped 2 bases and J dropped 2 bases, with 11 bases sitting between them. CDR1 is MDHEN, CDR2 SYDVKM, per germline. The CDR3 contains 15 residues. The CDR3: CASSLLAPTTDTQYF. The CDR3 nucleotides are TGTGCCAGCAGTTTACTCGCGCCAACCACAGATACGCAGTATTTT. Using reference TRBV28 and TRBJ2-3 for the parts outside the CDR3, the full variable domain is DVKVTQSSRYLVKRTGEKVFLECVQDMDHENMFWYRQDPGLGLRLIYFSYDVKMKEKGDIPEGYSVSREKKERFSLILESASTNQTSMYLCASSLLAPTTDTQYFGPGTRLTVL.

This chain uses TRBV28 with TRBJ2-7; D is possibly TRBD1 or TRBD2 (5 bases each). Per the germline V gene, CDR1 is MDHEN and CDR2 is SYDVKM. The V gene lost 10 bases and the J gene lost 8 bases, with 18 bases spanning the gap. The length of the CDR3 is 12 residues. CDR3 residues: CAIEGREVKQYF. CDR3 in DNA: TGTGCCATTGAGGGGCGCGAGGTTAAGCAGTACTTC.

The V call is TRBV7-8, the J call TRBJ2-5, with 7 bases matching TRBD1. V trimming: 6 bases; J trimming: 0 bases; junction bases outside the gene matches: 7. CDR3 size: 15 residues. Germline-derived CDR1 and CDR2 are SGHVS and FQNEAQ. The chain's CDR3 is CASRERQGYQETQYF. The CDR3 DNA reads as TGTGCCAGCAGGGAGAGACAGGGATACCAAGAGACCCAGTACTTC. Using reference TRBV7-8 and TRBJ2-5 for the parts outside the CDR3, the full variable domain is GAGVSQSPRYKVAKRGQDVALRCDPISGHVSLFWYQQALGQGPEFLTYFQNEAQLDKSGLPSDRFFAERPEGSVSTLKIQRTQQEDSAVYLCASRERQGYQETQYFGPGTRLLVL.

This clone was seen a single time. The chain combines TRBV25-1 with TRBJ2-5; D might be TRBD2 (5 bases). The germline CDR1 and CDR2 sequences are MGHDK and SYGVNS. This CDR3 has 17 residues. The germline V and J ends were trimmed by 5 bases and 1 base, with 20 bases remaining between them. The CDR3, as DNA: TGTGCCAGCAGTAGCCAGACGGCTAGCAGACTCCAAGAGACCCAGTACTTC. Protein: CASSSQTASRLQETQYF.

The gene calls are TRBV29-1 and TRBJ2-5; no clear D. Trimming took 7 bases from V and 3 from J, leaving 3 bases between them. Germline V gives CDR1 SQVTM, CDR2 ANQGSEA. This CDR3 spans 9 amino acids. Here the CDR3 DNA reads TGCAGCGACGAAGAGACCCAGTACTTC. Translating gives CSDEETQYF.

The chain is built from TRBV7-6 and TRBJ2-5; a possible D gene is TRBD2 (5 bases). Germline V CDR1 and CDR2: SGHVS, FNYEAQ. The CDR3 spans 13 residues. Trimming took off 5 bases at V and 4 bases at J, with 11 bases between the two ends. The CDR3 DNA reads TGTGCCAGCAGCGCGGACTGGGGAGAGACCCAGTACTTC. Encoded protein: CASSADWGETQYF. Filled out from reference TRBV7-6 and TRBJ2-5, the complete variable domain reads GAGVSQSPRYKVTKRGQDVALRCDPISGHVSLYWYRQALGQGPEFLTYFNYEAQQDKSGLPNDRFSAERPEGSISTLTIQRTEQRDSAMYRCASSADWGETQYFGPGTRLLVL.

The chain recombines TRBV19 with TRBJ1-5; D call uncertain. Germline V gene sequence: CDR1 LNHDA, CDR2 SQIVND (reference sequence). The V end lost 5 bases, the J end lost 3 bases, and 14 bases lay between the germline ends. The CDR3 length is 15 residues. The CDR3 spells CASSLQPRTNQPQHF. CDR3 coding DNA: TGTGCCAGTAGTTTGCAGCCTAGGACCAATCAGCCCCAGCATTTT.

The chain recombines TRBV6-1 with TRBJ2-3; 8 nucleotides line up with TRBD2. After removal of 6 bases from V and 4 bases from J, the junction contained 6 bases not matched to a gene. The germline gives CDR1 MNHNS, CDR2 SASEGT. This CDR3 contains 14 residues. CDR3 sequence reads: CASSHSGIPDTQYF. CDR3 DNA sequence: TGTGCCAGCAGCCATAGCGGGATCCCAGATACGCAGTATTTT.

CDR3 region: CASSLGQGAVTEAFF. The CDR3 DNA follows: TGTGCCAGCAGTTTGGGACAGGGGGCGGTTACTGAAGCTTTCTTT. J is TRBJ1-1 and V is TRBV27, with 12 bases that match TRBD1. CDR1 is MNHEY and CDR2 is SMNVEV in the germline V gene (reference sequence). The CDR3 is 15 amino acids. J was trimmed by 5 bases and V by 3 bases; bases with no gene match: 4.

CDR3 loop: CASSMEDRRIPYNEQFF. For the CDR3, the DNA is TGTGCCAGTAGTATGGAGGACAGACGTATCCCCTACAATGAGCAGTTCTTC. V is TRBV19 and J is TRBJ2-1; TRBD1 is a possible D gene (6 bases). Germline V gene data show CDR1 as LNHDA and CDR2 as SQIVND (reference sequence). Trimming pared 3 bases from V and 2 bases from J, leaving 17 bases between. The CDR3 has 17 residues.

The chain carries TRBV18 and TRBJ2-2, with 13 bases lining up with TRBD2. CDR1 KGHSH and CDR2 LQKENI come from the germline V gene. Germline trimming cut 4 bases from V and 4 bases from J; bases unmatched to any gene: 15. The CDR3 consists of 20 residues. The CDR3 here is CASSLGTSGTKGRFTGELFF. The DNA of the CDR3 is TGTGCCAGCTCACTAGGGACTAGCGGGACAAAAGGTCGGTTCACCGGGGAGCTGTTTTTT.

This clone was seen a handful of times. The chain recombines TRBV18 with TRBJ2-1, with D maybe TRBD1 (5 bases). The CDR3 has 15 amino acids. Trimming removed 0 bases at V and 5 bases at J, with 11 bases between. The V gene's germline CDR1 is KGHSH and CDR2 LQKENI. The CDR3 is CASSPPQGFDNEQFF. For the CDR3, the DNA is TGTGCCAGCTCACCACCGCAGGGATTCGACAATGAGCAGTTCTTC.

The chain couples TRBV6-1 to TRBJ1-2; D ambiguous. V lost 1 base to trimming and J lost 4 bases, with 13 bases between them. This CDR3 has 15 amino acids. The germline V gene encodes CDR1 MNHNS and CDR2 SASEGT. The DNA for the CDR3 is TGTGCCAGCAGTGAAGGAGCCTCTGCATCCTATGGCTACACCTTC. It encodes CASSEGASASYGYTF.

Only a few counts were recorded for this clone. The chain employs TRBV19 and TRBJ2-6; D tentatively reads TRBD1 or TRBD2 (6 bases each). The CDR3 totals 15 residues. Germline V gene data show CDR1 as LNHDA and CDR2 as SQIVND (reference sequence). V was cut by 7 bases and J by 2 bases, with 12 bases left in between. The CDR3 DNA reads as TGTGCCAGTACCACGAGGGGGGCTGGGGCCAACGTCCTGACTTTC. This codes for CASTTRGAGANVLTF.

Comments on this clone: The junction shows a germline mismatch at one end, possibly a read error. The chain is built from TRBV28 and TRBJ2-7; TRBD1 matches 7 bases. Per the germline V gene, CDR1 is MDHEN and CDR2 is SYDVKM. This CDR3 spans 11 amino acids. CDR3 nucleotides: TGTGCCAGCAGTTTAGAGGACAGGAAGTTCTTC. Encoded protein: CASSLEDRKFF. The whole variable domain, filled in from reference TRBV28 and TRBJ2-7, reads DVKVTQSSRYLVKRTGEKVFLECVQDMDHENMFWYRQDPGLGLRLIYFSYDVKMKEKGDIPEGYSVSREKKERFSLILESASTNQTSMYLCASSLEDRKFFGPGTRLTVT.